This TCR beta chain was sequenced for a study of T cell responses to AZD1222 COVID-19 vaccine. Findings and caveats of the study: At study baseline, merely six AZD1222 recipients were seropositive. Reportedly, nearly half of unique spike TCRs recognized epitopes outside B.1.351/B.1.1.7 mutations.

The data were produced by immunoSEQ multiplex PCR, yet TCRdb's version contains in-frame clones alone and is incomplete. The table lists 130,000 or so clones, 92% of them singletons. This CDR3 is 12 amino acids long. V was trimmed by 3 bases and J by 5 bases, leaving 8 bases between them. The germline gives CDR1 SGHRS, CDR2 YFSETQ. A remark on this clone: Its antigen is undetermined.

The chain recombines TRBV5-1 with TRBJ1-2, with D possibly matching TRBD1 (6 bases). The input for sequencing was peripheral blood, taken on day 0 of AZD1222 vaccination. The receptor was isolated from an adult in good health. The DNA for the CDR3 is TGCGCCAGCAGCTACGGACAGTATGGCTACACCTTC. It codes for CASSYGQYGYTF.